This TCR beta chain was observed in a study of cytomegalovirus exposure and HLA in healthy donors. Points from the study as a whole: Prediction of most subjects' HLA-A and HLA-B alleles by TCR beta sequences was reportedly accurate.

The CDR3 consists of 15 residues. V lost 11 bases to trimming and J lost 3 bases, with 19 bases between them. CDR1 and CDR2 from the germline V gene are SNHLY and FYNNEI. For this clone: Antigen unknown.

The PCR had 60 Vbeta and 13 Jbeta primers. Only in-frame clones appear in the TCRdb table, and some are missing; sequencing was by immunoSEQ multiplex PCR. Among approximately 150,000 clones, roughly 80% were seen once, and the ten largest hold more than 10%. Sequencing was done on a sample of PBMCs. The origin of this receptor is a man aged 40-49 years in good health and CMV-seropositive. This chain joins TRBV2 and TRBJ1-4; a weak D match, TRBD1 (5 bases). The CDR3 region is CAGSRALRANEKLFF. The CDR3 coding sequence is TGTGCCGGAAGCAGGGCCCTCAGGGCTAATGAAAAACTGTTTTTT.